The entry that follows covers one T cell receptor (beta chain) sequence. Its antigen is currently unknown. This entry belongs to a study of beta chain features in type 1 diabetes. General study results and limits: Researchers report that Type 1 diabetes patients had moderately but significantly shorter TCRB CDR3s across all four CD4+ subsets. VDJ junctions from patients with type 1 diabetes contained fewer insertions and more deletions.

All of the isolated RNA was reverse transcribed, so expressed TCRB transcripts were sequenced. The data were produced by immunoSEQ multiplex PCR, yet TCRdb's version contains in-frame clones alone and is incomplete. Among about 160,000 clones listed, approximately 8.8% were seen once. The CDR3 is made up of 16 amino acids. Germline-derived CDR1 and CDR2 are LNHDA and SQIVND (reference sequence). The ends lost 9 bases at V and 7 bases at J; junction bases unmatched: 16. The receptor's source is a woman between 25 and 40 years old with type 1 diabetes. Material: central memory CD4+ T cells from blood. The chain couples TRBV19 to TRBJ2-2; 8 bases match TRBD2. Here the CDR3 reads CASQPGLVPWGGELFF. The CDR3 DNA follows: TGTGCCAGCCAGCCGGGACTAGTCCCCTGGGGCGGGGAGCTGTTTTTT.